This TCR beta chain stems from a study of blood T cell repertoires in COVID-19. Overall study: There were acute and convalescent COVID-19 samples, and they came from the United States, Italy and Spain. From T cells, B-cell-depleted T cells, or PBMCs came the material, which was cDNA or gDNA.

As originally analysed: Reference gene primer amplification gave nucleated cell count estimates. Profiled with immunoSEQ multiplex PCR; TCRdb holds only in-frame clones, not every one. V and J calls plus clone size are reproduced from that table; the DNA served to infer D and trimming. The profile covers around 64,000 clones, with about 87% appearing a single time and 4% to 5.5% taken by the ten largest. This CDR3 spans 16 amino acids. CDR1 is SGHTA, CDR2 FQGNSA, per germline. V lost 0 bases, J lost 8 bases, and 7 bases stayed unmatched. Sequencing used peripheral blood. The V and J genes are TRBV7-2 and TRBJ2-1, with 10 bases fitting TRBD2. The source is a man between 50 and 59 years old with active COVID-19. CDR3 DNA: TGTGCCAGCAGCTTAGCGGGGACTAGCGTTATCGATGAGCAGTTCTTC. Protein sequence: CASSLAGTSVIDEQFF.